This T cell receptor (beta chain) was sequenced during a study of tissue T cells after allogeneic stem cell transplantation. Study-level points and caveats: Tissue-detected TCR repertoire was only partly captured by blood and spleen T cells. Which tissue TCRs were alloreactive or antigen-specific was not determined. Some clones might be persisting host cells.

Germline-derived CDR1 and CDR2 are SGHRS and YFSETQ. The V gene lost 0 bases and the J gene lost 4 bases, with 11 bases spanning the gap. The CDR3 loop spans 15 amino acids. To note about this clone: Its antigen is undetermined.

Clones were sequenced by immunoSEQ multiplex PCR, and TCRdb holds only the in-frame ones, with some missing. The sample records about 26,000 clones, roughly nine tenths being singletons. The input for sequencing was blood, taken before transplantation. This chain joins TRBV5-1 and TRBJ1-3; unclear D gene. The sequence came from a male donor older than 55 who later had graft-versus-host disease after an allogeneic stem cell transplant. CDR3 sequence: CASSLAASEGNTIYF. As DNA, the CDR3 is TGCGCCAGCAGCTTGGCGGCGAGTGAGGGAAACACCATATATTTT.